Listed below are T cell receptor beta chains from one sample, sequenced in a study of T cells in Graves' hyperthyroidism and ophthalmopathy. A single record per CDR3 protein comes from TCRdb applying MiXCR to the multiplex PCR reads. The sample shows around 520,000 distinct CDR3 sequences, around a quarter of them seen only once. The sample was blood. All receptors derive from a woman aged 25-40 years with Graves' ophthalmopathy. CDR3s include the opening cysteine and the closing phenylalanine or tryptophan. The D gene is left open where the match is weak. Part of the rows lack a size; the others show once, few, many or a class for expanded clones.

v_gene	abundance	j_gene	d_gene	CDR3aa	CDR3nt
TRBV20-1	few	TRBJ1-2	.	CSASLTENYGYTF	TGCAGTGCTAGTTTGACGGAGAACTATGGCTACACCTTC
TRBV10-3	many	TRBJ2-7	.	CAISESVWSNEQYF	TGTGCCATCAGTGAGTCGGTCTGGTCCAACGAGCAGTACTTC
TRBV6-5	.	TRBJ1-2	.	CASSYLPGIGGYGYTF	TGTGCCAGCAGTTACCTCCCCGGGATCGGTGGATATGGCTACACCTTC
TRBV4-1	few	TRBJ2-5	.	CASSQDVWGEETQYF	TGCGCCAGCAGCCAAGATGTGTGGGGTGAAGAGACCCAGTACTTC
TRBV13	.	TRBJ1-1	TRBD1	CASSSEWGQDAEAFF	TGTGCCAGCAGCTCCGAATGGGGACAGGATGCTGAAGCTTTCTTT
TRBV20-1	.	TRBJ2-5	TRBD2	CSASSLAGEGGQETQYF	TGCAGTGCTAGTAGCCTAGCGGGTGAGGGGGGGCAAGAGACCCAGTACTTC
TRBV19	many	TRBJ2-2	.	CASSIGANTGELFF	TGTGCCAGTAGTATAGGGGCGAACACCGGGGAGCTGTTTTTT
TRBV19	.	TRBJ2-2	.	CAGKGQNTGELFF	TGTGCCGGGAAGGGACAGAACACCGGGGAGCTGTTTTTT
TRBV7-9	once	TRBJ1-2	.	CASSSSWVGGYTF	TGTGCCAGCAGCTCCTCGTGGGTCGGAGGCTACACCTTC
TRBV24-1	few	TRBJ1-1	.	CATSARGMNTEAFF	TGTGCCACCAGTGCGCGGGGCATGAACACTGAAGCTTTCTTT
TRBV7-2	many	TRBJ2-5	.	CASSPMTGIQGTQYF	TGTGCCAGCAGCCCCATGACAGGAATCCAAGGGACCCAGTACTTC
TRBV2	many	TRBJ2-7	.	CASTSAYEQYF	TGTGCCAGCACTAGCGCCTACGAGCAGTACTTC
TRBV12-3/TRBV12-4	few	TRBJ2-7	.	CASSWGTLDRVQYF	TGTGCCAGCAGCTGGGGAACCCTGGATAGGGTGCAGTACTTC
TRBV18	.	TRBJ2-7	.	CASSRPFRDAPLEQYF	TGTGCCAGCTCACGGCCTTTCAGGGACGCCCCCCTCGAGCAGTACTTC
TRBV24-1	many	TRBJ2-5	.	CATSSSIGLQETQYF	TGTGCCACCAGTTCGAGCATTGGTTTACAAGAGACCCAGTACTTC
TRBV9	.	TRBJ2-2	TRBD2	CASSVGTSRGELFF	TGTGCCAGCAGCGTAGGGACTAGCCGAGGGGAGCTGTTTTTT
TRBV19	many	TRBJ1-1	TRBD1	CASSVGQGRENTEAFF	TGTGCCAGTAGTGTTGGACAGGGGCGAGAGAACACTGAAGCTTTCTTT
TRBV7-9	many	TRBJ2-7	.	CASSPHRVGTSEQYF	TGTGCCAGCAGCCCCCACAGGGTTGGGACCTCCGAGCAGTACTTC
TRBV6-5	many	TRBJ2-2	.	CASSFSGNTGELFF	TGCGCCAGCAGCTTTTCAGGGAACACCGGGGAGCTGTTTTTT
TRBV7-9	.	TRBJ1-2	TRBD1	CASSGLQGVHYGYTF	TGTGCCAGCAGCGGATTGCAGGGGGTACACTATGGCTACACCTTC
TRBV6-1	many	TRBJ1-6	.	CASRQGSSPLHF	TGTGCCAGCAGGCAGGGGAGTTCACCCCTCCACTTT
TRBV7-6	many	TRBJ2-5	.	CASSSGLLQETQYF	TGTGCCAGCAGCTCGGGCCTTCTCCAAGAGACCCAGTACTTC
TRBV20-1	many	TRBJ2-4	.	CSARKGWDKNIQYF	TGCAGTGCTAGAAAGGGCTGGGACAAAAACATTCAGTACTTC
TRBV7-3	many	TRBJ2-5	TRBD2	CASSSSGGGTQYF	TGTGCCAGCAGCTCTAGCGGGGGGGGGACCCAGTACTTC
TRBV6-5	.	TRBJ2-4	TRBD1	CASSYAGQGAKNIQYF	TGTGCCAGCAGTTACGCAGGACAGGGGGCCAAAAACATTCAGTACTTC
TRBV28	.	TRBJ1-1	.	CASSPPGQNTEAFF	TGTGCCAGCAGCCCCCCGGGACAGAACACTGAAGCTTTCTTT
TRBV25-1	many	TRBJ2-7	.	CASSGYYEQYF	TGTGCCAGCAGCGGTTACTACGAGCAGTACTTC
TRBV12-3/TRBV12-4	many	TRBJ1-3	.	CASSFGKGFFSGNTIYF	TGTGCCAGCAGTTTCGGGAAGGGGTTCTTCTCTGGAAACACCATATATTTT
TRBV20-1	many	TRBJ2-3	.	CSARVGGSSTDTQYF	TGCAGTGCTAGAGTTGGTGGGTCTAGCACAGATACGCAGTATTTT
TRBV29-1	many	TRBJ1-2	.	CSVGDVEYGYTF	TGCAGCGTTGGGGACGTCGAGTATGGCTACACCTTC
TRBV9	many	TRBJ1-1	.	CASSVDGTTNTEAFF	TGTGCCAGCAGCGTAGATGGGACAACGAACACTGAAGCTTTCTTT
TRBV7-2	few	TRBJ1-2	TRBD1	CASSTDRGQNGYTF	TGTGCCAGCAGCACGGACAGGGGGCAAAATGGCTACACCTTC
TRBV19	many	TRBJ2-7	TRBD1	CASSTPGTGLSGEQYF	TGTGCCAGTAGTACCCCCGGGACAGGGCTTTCAGGCGAGCAGTACTTC
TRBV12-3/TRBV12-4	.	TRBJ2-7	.	CASSLSWSDRYEQYF	TGTGCCAGCAGTTTGTCGTGGTCGGATCGCTACGAGCAGTACTTC
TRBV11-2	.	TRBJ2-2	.	CASSTAAGTDTGELFF	TGTGCCAGCAGCACCGCCGCCGGGACCGACACCGGGGAGCTGTTTTTT
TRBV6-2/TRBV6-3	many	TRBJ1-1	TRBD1	CAGSWTGENTEAFF	TGTGCCGGCAGCTGGACAGGGGAGAACACTGAAGCTTTCTTT
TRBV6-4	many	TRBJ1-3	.	CASSPEGGRVSGNTIYF	TGTGCCAGCAGTCCAGAGGGGGGAAGGGTCTCTGGAAACACCATATATTTT
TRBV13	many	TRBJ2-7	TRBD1	CASSLRTGWYEQYF	TGTGCCAGCAGCTTACGGACAGGGTGGTACGAGCAGTACTTC
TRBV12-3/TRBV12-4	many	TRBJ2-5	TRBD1	CASSPSGQGQETQYF	TGTGCCAGCAGTCCCAGCGGACAGGGGCAAGAGACCCAGTACTTC
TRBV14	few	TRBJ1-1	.	CASSPPRRGGHTEAFF	TGTGCCAGCAGCCCCCCCCGACGGGGCGGGCACACTGAAGCTTTCTTT
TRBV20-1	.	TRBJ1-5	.	CSARDLGRGEDQPQHF	TGCAGTGCTAGAGATCTTGGAAGGGGCGAGGATCAGCCCCAGCATTTT
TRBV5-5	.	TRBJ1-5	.	CASSLGAETGRPQHF	TGTGCCAGCAGCTTGGGGGCGGAGACCGGGAGGCCCCAGCATTTT
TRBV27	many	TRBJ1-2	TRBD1	CASSHRGTNYGYTF	TGTGCCAGCAGTCACAGGGGAACTAACTATGGCTACACCTTC
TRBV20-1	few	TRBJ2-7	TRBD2	CSGRDPGGATQGEQYF	TGCAGTGGCAGGGACCCCGGGGGGGCAACTCAGGGCGAGCAGTACTTC
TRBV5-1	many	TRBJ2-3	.	CASSPAGQLSTDTQYF	TGCGCCAGCAGCCCCGCGGGACAGCTTAGCACAGATACGCAGTATTTT
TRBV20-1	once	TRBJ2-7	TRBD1	CSAPGQGSEQYF	TGCAGTGCCCCGGGACAGGGGTCCGAGCAGTACTTC
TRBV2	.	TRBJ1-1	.	CASESTGAWNTEAFF	TGTGCCAGCGAGTCCACCGGGGCCTGGAACACTGAAGCTTTCTTT
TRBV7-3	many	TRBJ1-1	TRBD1	CASSLGTGGPTEAFF	TGTGCCAGCAGCCTTGGGACAGGGGGACCGACTGAAGCTTTCTTT
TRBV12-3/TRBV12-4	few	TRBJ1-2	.	CASSPEGPRERPYGYTF	TGTGCCAGCAGTCCCGAGGGTCCCAGAGAACGGCCCTATGGCTACACCTTC
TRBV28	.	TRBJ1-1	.	CASSHPLAEVEAFF	TGTGCCAGCAGTCACCCCCTTGCGGAGGTTGAAGCTTTCTTT
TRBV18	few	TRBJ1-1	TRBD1	CASSPPPGQGPMNTEAFF	TGTGCCAGCTCACCACCGCCGGGACAGGGGCCTATGAACACTGAAGCTTTCTTT
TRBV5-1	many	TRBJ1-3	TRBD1	CASSEDRRNTIYF	TGCGCCAGCAGCGAGGACAGGCGAAACACCATATATTTT
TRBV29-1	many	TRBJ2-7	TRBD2	CSVEGGLAGGPYEQYF	TGCAGCGTTGAAGGCGGACTAGCGGGGGGACCCTACGAGCAGTACTTC
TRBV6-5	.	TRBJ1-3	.	CASSYVAGSSGNTIYF	TGTGCCAGCAGTTACGTCGCAGGGAGCTCTGGAAACACCATATATTTT
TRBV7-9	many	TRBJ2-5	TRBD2	CASSPRVAGAQETQYF	TGTGCCAGCAGCCCCCGGGTAGCGGGGGCCCAAGAGACCCAGTACTTC